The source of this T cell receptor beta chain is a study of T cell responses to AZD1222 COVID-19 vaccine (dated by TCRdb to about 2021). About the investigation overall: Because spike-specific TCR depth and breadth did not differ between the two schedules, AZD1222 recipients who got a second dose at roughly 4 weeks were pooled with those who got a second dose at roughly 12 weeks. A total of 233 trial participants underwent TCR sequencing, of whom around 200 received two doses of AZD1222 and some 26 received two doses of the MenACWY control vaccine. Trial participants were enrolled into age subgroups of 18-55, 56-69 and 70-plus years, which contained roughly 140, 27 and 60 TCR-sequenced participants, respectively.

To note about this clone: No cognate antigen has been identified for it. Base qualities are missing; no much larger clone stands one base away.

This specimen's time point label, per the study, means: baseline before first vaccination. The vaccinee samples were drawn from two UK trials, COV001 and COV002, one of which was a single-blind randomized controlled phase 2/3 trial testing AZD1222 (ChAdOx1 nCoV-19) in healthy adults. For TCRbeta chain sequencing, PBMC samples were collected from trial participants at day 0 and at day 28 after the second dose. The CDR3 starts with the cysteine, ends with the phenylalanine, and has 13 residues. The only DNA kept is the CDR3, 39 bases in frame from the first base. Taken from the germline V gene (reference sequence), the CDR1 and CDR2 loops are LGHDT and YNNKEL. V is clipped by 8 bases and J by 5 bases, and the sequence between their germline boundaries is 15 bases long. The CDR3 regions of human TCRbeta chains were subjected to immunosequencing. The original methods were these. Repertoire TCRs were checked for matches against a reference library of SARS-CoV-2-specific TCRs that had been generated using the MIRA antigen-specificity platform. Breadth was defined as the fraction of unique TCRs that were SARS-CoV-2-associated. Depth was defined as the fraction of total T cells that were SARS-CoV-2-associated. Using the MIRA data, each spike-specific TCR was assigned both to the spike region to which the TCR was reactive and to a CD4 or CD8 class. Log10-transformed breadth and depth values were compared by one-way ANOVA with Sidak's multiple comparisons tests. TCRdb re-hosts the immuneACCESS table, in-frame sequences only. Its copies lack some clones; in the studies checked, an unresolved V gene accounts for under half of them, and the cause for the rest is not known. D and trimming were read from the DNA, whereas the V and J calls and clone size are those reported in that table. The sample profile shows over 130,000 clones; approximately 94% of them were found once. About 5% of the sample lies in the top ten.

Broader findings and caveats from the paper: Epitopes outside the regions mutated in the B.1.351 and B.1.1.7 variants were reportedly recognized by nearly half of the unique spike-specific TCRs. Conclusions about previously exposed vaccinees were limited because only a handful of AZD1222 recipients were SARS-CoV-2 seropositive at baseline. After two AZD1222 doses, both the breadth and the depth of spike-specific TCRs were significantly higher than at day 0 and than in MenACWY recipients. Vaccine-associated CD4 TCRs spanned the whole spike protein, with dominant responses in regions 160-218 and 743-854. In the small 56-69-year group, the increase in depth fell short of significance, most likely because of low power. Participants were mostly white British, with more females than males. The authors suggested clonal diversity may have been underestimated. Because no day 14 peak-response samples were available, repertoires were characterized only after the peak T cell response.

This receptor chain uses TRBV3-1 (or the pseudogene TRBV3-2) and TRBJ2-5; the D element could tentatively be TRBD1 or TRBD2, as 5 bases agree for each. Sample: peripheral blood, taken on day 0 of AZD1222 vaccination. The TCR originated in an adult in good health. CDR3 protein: CASGTQMAETQYF. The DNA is TGTGCCAGCGGGACCCAGATGGCGGAGACCCAGTACTTC.